Included here is one T cell receptor beta chain sequence, with context. Just one base apart from a much larger clone, this may be a read error. The record originates from a study of kidney transplant recipient with SARS-CoV-2 infection. The CDR3 has 16 amino acids. Germline CDR1 is MNHNS and CDR2 is SASEGT. MiXCR, run by TCRdb on the reads, gives a single entry per CDR3 protein. Among fewer than 250,000 distinct CDR3 sequences listed, under 35% were seen once. The receptor was derived from a male patient in his 30s who had COVID-19 and was a kidney transplant recipient. Some T cells may be supplied by the graft donor. The sample was a blood sample, taken at baseline and on roughly day 110 from a kidney transplant recipient. This chain links TRBV6-1 with TRBJ2-2, with TRBD2 matching over 9 bases. Here the CDR3 DNA reads TGTGCCGGCAGTGATGTAGTGACTAGCGGTACCGGGGAGCTGTTTTTT. It specifies CAGSDVVTSGTGELFF.